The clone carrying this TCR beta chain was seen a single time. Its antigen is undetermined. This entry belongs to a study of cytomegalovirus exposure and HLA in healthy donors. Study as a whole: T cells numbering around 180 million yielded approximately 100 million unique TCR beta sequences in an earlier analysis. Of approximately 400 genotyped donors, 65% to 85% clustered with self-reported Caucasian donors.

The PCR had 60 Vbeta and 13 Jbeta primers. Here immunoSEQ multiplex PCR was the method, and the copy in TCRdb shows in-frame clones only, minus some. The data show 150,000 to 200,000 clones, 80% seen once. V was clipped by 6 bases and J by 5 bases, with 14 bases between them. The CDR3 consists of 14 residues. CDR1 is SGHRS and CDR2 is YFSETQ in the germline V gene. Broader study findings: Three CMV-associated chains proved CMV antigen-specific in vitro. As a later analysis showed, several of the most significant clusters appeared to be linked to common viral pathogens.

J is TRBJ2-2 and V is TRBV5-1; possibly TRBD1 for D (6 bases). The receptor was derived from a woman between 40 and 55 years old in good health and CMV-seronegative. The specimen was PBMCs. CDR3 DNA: TGCGCCAGCACCTCGATTAGGGGGACCGGGGAGCTGTTTTTT. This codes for CASTSIRGTGELFF.